One and the same sample provided the 23 T cell receptor beta chains below, sequenced in a study of immune evolution from preneoplasia to lung adenocarcinoma. TCRdb's table, derived via immunoSEQ multiplex PCR, lists solely in-frame clones and lacks some. The sample yields approximately 9,000 clones, around 79% seen once. Sequenced input: FFPE minimally invasive lung adenocarcinoma tissue. The receptor source for this set is a donor aged 70 or older with lung adenocarcinoma.

This clone appeared once. The chain carries TRBV4-2 and TRBJ1-4, with D unresolved. Germline CDR1 LGHNA, CDR2 YNFKEQ. The ends were cut back, 1 base at V and 3 bases at J, with 18 bases in the middle. The CDR3 length is 18 residues. The CDR3 nucleotides read TGTGCCAGCAGCCAAGGGGATCGCAGGAATTCGGCTAATGAAAAACTGTTTTTT. Its protein is CASSQGDRRNSANEKLFF.

The chain uses TRBV5-1 and TRBJ2-7; the D is unclear. The germline V gene encodes CDR1 SGHRS and CDR2 YFSETQ. CDR3 size: 12 residues. V gave up 1 base and J gave up 7 bases, with 9 bases separating them. CDR3 amino acids: CASSLFPSEQYF. In nucleotides, the CDR3 is TGCGCCAGCAGCTTGTTCCCCAGTGAGCAGTACTTC.

V and J are TRBV7-8 and TRBJ2-6; weak D call: TRBD2 (6 bases). The ends were cut back, 0 bases at V and 0 bases at J, with 6 bases in the middle. Germline V gives CDR1 SGHVS, CDR2 FQNEAQ. The CDR3 is 16 residues long. The CDR3 DNA is TGTGCCAGCAGCTTAGCGCGGGGCTCTGGGGCCAACGTCCTGACTTTC. Residues: CASSLARGSGANVLTF.

This chain joins TRBV9 and TRBJ1-2; D is unresolved. The V end lost 4 bases, the J end lost 0 bases, and 4 bases lay between the germline ends. The length of the CDR3 is 12 residues. Germline lookup yields CDR1 SGDLS and CDR2 YYNGEE. The DNA of the CDR3 is TGTGCCAGCAGCACAGCTAACTATGGCTACACCTTC. The encoded protein is CASSTANYGYTF.

The chain combines TRBV6-5 with TRBJ1-5; 8 nucleotides match TRBD1. The CDR3 has 15 residues. The V and J ends lost 5 bases and 2 bases, in that order; junction bases with no gene match: 5. Germline-derived CDR1 and CDR2 are MNHEY and SVGAGI. The CDR3 sequence is CASSPQGGGNQPQHF. In DNA, the CDR3 is TGTGCCAGCAGTCCACAGGGGGGAGGCAATCAGCCCCAGCATTTT.

The CDR3 coding sequence is TGTGCCAGCAGTTGGACAGGTGGATGGTGGACAGATACGCAGTATTTT. Its translation: CASSWTGGWWTDTQYF. This sequence joins TRBV27 and TRBJ2-3; 7 bases are shared with TRBD1. V shed 4 bases and J 3 bases; nucleotides not matched to a gene: 10. The CDR3 length is 16 residues. The germline CDR1 and CDR2 sequences are MNHEY and SMNVEV (reference sequence).

The gene calls are TRBV27 and TRBJ1-5; TRBD1 might be the D (5 bases). V dropped 4 bases and J dropped 3 bases, with 16 bases sitting between them. CDR1 is MNHEY and CDR2 is SMNVEV in the germline V gene (reference sequence). The CDR3 sequence is 16 residues long. The CDR3 coding sequence is TGTGCCAGCAGTTCAACGGGGGGTTCACCCAATCAGCCCCAGCATTTT. Its translation: CASSSTGGSPNQPQHF.

This rearrangement joins TRBV18 to TRBJ1-1, with no clear D. Germline assignment: CDR1 KGHSH and CDR2 LQKENI. The CDR3 has 16 residues. Between the trimmed V and J ends, which lost 0 bases and 0 bases, there was a span of 11 bases. The CDR3 region is CASSPPSGLMNTEAFF. CDR3 nucleotides: TGTGCCAGCTCACCACCGTCCGGGTTAATGAACACTGAAGCTTTCTTT.

J is TRBJ2-7 and V is TRBV5-8; either TRBD1 or TRBD2 may supply D (5 bases each). The CDR3 consists of 17 residues. V shed 4 bases and J shed 3 bases, with 23 bases lying between them. Germline V gene sequence: CDR1 SGHTS, CDR2 YDEGEE. The CDR3 coding sequence is TGTGCCAGCAGCCCTAAGACGGGAAGGGGCCGCCTCTACGAGCAGTACTTC. It specifies CASSPKTGRGRLYEQYF.

The chain joins TRBV18 to TRBJ2-5, with D possibly matching TRBD1 (5 bases). This CDR3 has 13 amino acids. Germline-derived CDR1 and CDR2 are KGHSH and LQKENI. Trimming took off 6 bases at V and 2 bases at J, with 10 bases between the two ends. CDR3 loop: CASSINRQETQYF. As DNA, the CDR3 is TGTGCCAGCTCCATAAACAGGCAAGAGACCCAGTACTTC.

This clone occurred a few times. The rearrangement joins TRBV7-2 to TRBJ2-1; 7 bases agree with TRBD2. The germline CDR1 and CDR2 sequences are SGHTA and FQGNSA. The trim removed 2 bases at V and 5 bases at J, leaving 15 bases unmatched. The CDR3 sequence is 18 residues long. CDR3: CASSLSTLGGLVNNEQFF. The CDR3 DNA reads TGTGCCAGCAGCTTATCAACATTGGGCGGACTAGTTAACAATGAGCAGTTCTTC.

The rearrangement uses TRBV2 and TRBJ2-2; D gene uncertain. The CDR3 is 14 amino acids. Trimming removed 4 bases from V and 1 base from J, with 7 bases in between. The germline V gene encodes CDR1 SNHLY and CDR2 FYNNEI. The CDR3 loop is CASSVWENTGELFF. CDR3 DNA sequence: TGTGCCAGCAGTGTTTGGGAGAACACCGGGGAGCTGTTTTTT.

The CDR3 nucleotides read TGTGCCAGCAGTTTCCAGCCGGACGTCCACACTGAAGCTTTCTTT. It codes for CASSFQPDVHTEAFF. The V call is TRBV6-6, the J call TRBJ1-1, with unresolved D. Trimming pared 4 bases from V and 3 bases from J, leaving 15 bases between. The CDR3 runs 15 residues. CDR1 and CDR2 (germline): MNHNY, SVGAGI (reference sequence).

The chain links TRBV27 to TRBJ1-5, with 7 positions matching TRBD1. Germline V lookup: CDR1 MNHEY, CDR2 SMNVEV (reference sequence). The CDR3 length is 15 residues. With V trimmed by 4 bases and J by 0 bases, 3 bases remained unmatched. The CDR3, as DNA: TGTGCCAGCAGTTCGACAGGGCCTAGCAATCAGCCCCAGCATTTT. As protein: CASSSTGPSNQPQHF.

The genes are TRBV12-5 and TRBJ2-5, with unresolved D. Germline V CDR1 and CDR2: LGHNT, FRNRAP. The V end lost 6 bases, the J end lost 5 bases, and 16 bases lay between the germline ends. The CDR3 is 14 amino acids. The DNA for the CDR3 is TGTGCTAGTGGCAAGGGTGATGGAGTGGAGACCCAGTACTTC. Translated: CASGKGDGVETQYF.

V gene TRBV29-1 combines with J gene TRBJ2-1, with 9 bases identical to TRBD1. V lost 4 bases to trimming and J lost 5 bases; unmatched junction nucleotides: 12. The CDR3 consists of 16 residues. The germline V gene has CDR1 SQVTM and CDR2 ANQGSEA. CDR3 DNA sequence: TGCAGCGTTGGACTTTCGGGACAGGGAGCCGACAATGAGCAGTTCTTC. This translates into CSVGLSGQGADNEQFF.

The rearrangement uses TRBV14 and TRBJ2-2; D unclear. CDR3 length: 16 residues. The germline CDR1 and CDR2 sequences are SGHDN and FVKESK. Trimming cost V 0 bases and J 2 bases, with 10 bases left between them. CDR3 residues: CASSQDMPANTGELFF. In DNA, the CDR3 is TGTGCCAGCAGCCAAGATATGCCAGCCAACACCGGGGAGCTGTTTTTT. Full variable domain (outside the CDR3, taken from reference TRBV14 and TRBJ2-2): EAGVTQFPSHSVIEKGQTVTLRCDPISGHDNLYWYRRVMGKEIKFLLHFVKESKQDESGMPNNRFLAERTGGTYSTLKVQPAELEDSGVYFCASSQDMPANTGELFFGEGSRLTVL.

The gene calls are TRBV5-1 and TRBJ1-4; D is perhaps TRBD1 (6 bases). Germline CDR1 and CDR2: SGHRS and YFSETQ. CDR3 length: 16 residues. V was shortened by 4 bases and J by 8 bases, with 21 bases between the two germline ends. CDR3 sequence: CASSAGSGGPGEKLFF. CDR3 nucleotides: TGCGCCAGCAGCGCAGGGAGTGGGGGGCCGGGCGAAAAACTGTTTTTT.

The chain combines TRBV5-1 with TRBJ2-7; 8 nucleotides align to TRBD1. V trimming: 3 bases; J trimming: 5 bases; junction bases outside the gene matches: 7. The CDR3 contains 14 residues. Germline V gives CDR1 SGHRS, CDR2 YFSETQ. The CDR3 region is CASSSPGGKDEQYF. Here the CDR3 DNA reads TGCGCCAGCAGCTCCCCAGGGGGCAAAGACGAGCAGTACTTC.

This clone has a handful of counts. The chain is built from TRBV7-9 and TRBJ1-1; no clear D gene. The length of the CDR3 is 14 residues. Trimming left V 4 bases short and J 2 bases short, with 11 bases between. Germline CDR1 reads SEHNR; CDR2 reads FQNEAQ (reference sequence). Here the CDR3 DNA reads TGTGCCAGCAGCTCAGGCCCGGGAAACACTGAAGCTTTCTTT. It yields the protein CASSSGPGNTEAFF.

On this clone: At one boundary the junction diverges from the germline segment, which might be a read error. The V gene is TRBV29-1, the J gene TRBJ2-4, with 7 bases identical to TRBD1. Per germline, CDR1 SQVTM and CDR2 ANQGSEA. This CDR3 is 15 amino acids long. CDR3 in DNA: TGCAGCGCTGAACGTGAGACAGGGGCCAAAAACATTCAGTACTTC. Translation gives CSAERETGAKNIQYF.

The genes are TRBV9 and TRBJ2-2; tentative D call: TRBD2 (6 bases). Trimming took off 1 base at V and 2 bases at J, with 12 bases between the two ends. The germline V gene has CDR1 SGDLS and CDR2 YYNGEE. The CDR3 is 16 residues long. In DNA, the CDR3 is TGTGCCAGCAGCGTAATGAGTAGCGGAAACACCGGGGAGCTGTTTTTT. It encodes CASSVMSSGNTGELFF.

The chain employs TRBV30 and TRBJ2-5; 12 nucleotides align to TRBD2. CDR3 size: 13 residues. V gave up 5 bases and J gave up 9 bases; unmatched junction bases: 7. The germline V gene has CDR1 GTSNPN and CDR2 SVGIG (reference sequence). The DNA for the CDR3 is TGTGCCTGGGGACTAGCGGGGCCTGGGGCCCAGTACTTC. Its protein product is CAWGLAGPGAQYF.